Here is one TCR beta chain with its context. Its antigen remains unknown. Every single patient, without exception, relapsed after autologous stem cell transplantation, and brentuximab vedotin exposure varied. The sample is drawn from a study of PD-1 blockade in classical Hodgkin lymphoma. Study in general: Patients were infused with nivolumab 3 mg/kg every 2 weeks. Study results and caveats: Whatever underlies the repertoire differences (possibly disease activity or prior therapy) remains undefined. Healthy donors were reported to have higher baseline TCR diversity than newly diagnosed patients.

Sequencing used immunoSEQ multiplex PCR; TCRdb keeps in-frame clones, though not all of them. The sample consists of fewer than 6,500 clones, 60% to 80% of them appearing once. Material: peripheral blood mononuclear cells (PBMCs), obtained at baseline. The sequence came from a human donor with classical Hodgkin lymphoma.

This chain's CDR3 is CASSDERQATNEKLFF. Here the CDR3 DNA reads TGCGCCAGCAGTGATGAAAGACAGGCAACTAATGAAAAACTGTTTTTT. This sequence joins TRBV10-2 and TRBJ1-4; TRBD1 is a possible D gene (6 bases). Trimming took off 3 bases at V and 0 bases at J, with 11 bases between the two ends. In germline, CDR1 is WSHSY, CDR2 SAAADI. The CDR3 is 16 residues long.